The rows below give T cell receptor beta chains drawn from one sample of a study of spatial heterogeneity in lung cancer. TCRdb reprocessed the 5' RACE reads via MiXCR and lists one record per CDR3 protein. The repertoire includes some 43,000 distinct CDR3 sequences, about 10% of them detected once, and approximately 17% sits in the top ten. Sequenced here: PBMCs, sampled at follow-up. Source of these receptors: a female donor with early-stage non-small cell lung cancer. CDR3s include the opening cysteine and the closing phenylalanine or tryptophan. D genes are given only for firm matches. Only some rows state a clone size, as once, few, many or a class for expanded clones.

.,TRBJ2-7,TRBV6-5,.,TGTGCCAGCTTAGAGCCTGGTACCTACGAGCAGTACTTC,CASLEPGTYEQYF
many,TRBJ2-5,TRBV3-1,TRBD1,TGTGCCAGCAGCCTGGGACAGGGTGCCGGAGAAGAGACCCAGTACTTC,CASSLGQGAGEETQYF
many,TRBJ2-4,TRBV29-1,.,TGCAGCGTTGCTCTCAGACTAGCCAAAAACATTCAGTACTTC,CSVALRLAKNIQYF
many,TRBJ2-5,TRBV7-2,.,TGTGCCAGCAGCTTAAAGGCCATCAAAGGGACCCAGTACTTC,CASSLKAIKGTQYF
.,TRBJ2-1,TRBV28,.,TGTGCCAGCAGTCAGCCGGGGGGCAAGACGGATGAGCAGTTCTTC,CASSQPGGKTDEQFF
.,TRBJ2-2,TRBV30,.,TGTGCCTGGAGTCATTTCTCCACCGGGGAGCTGTTTTTT,CAWSHFSTGELFF
.,TRBJ2-7,TRBV24-1,TRBD1,TGTGCCACCAGTGGAGGACAGGGGATTACCTACGAGCAGTACTTC,CATSGGQGITYEQYF
many,TRBJ2-1,TRBV7-2,.,TGTGCCAGCAGCTTAGCCGGCCAGACCATTTACAATGAGCAGTTCTTC,CASSLAGQTIYNEQFF
many,TRBJ1-1,TRBV5-1,.,TGCGCCAGCAGCTCTTGGGACGGTTCCAACACTGAAGCTTTCTTT,CASSSWDGSNTEAFF
.,TRBJ1-1,TRBV11-2,TRBD1,TGTGCCAGCAGCCGTCTCAGGGGGCGAAACACTGAAGCTTTCTTT,CASSRLRGRNTEAFF
.,TRBJ2-6,TRBV5-1,TRBD1,TGCGCCAGCAGCCCAACGACAGGGTCTGGGGCCAACGTCCTGACTTTC,CASSPTTGSGANVLTF
medium-sized,TRBJ2-3,TRBV6-1,.,TGTGCCAGCAGTGAAAGTTGGGACCACACAGATACGCAGTATTTT,CASSESWDHTDTQYF
.,TRBJ2-7,TRBV2,TRBD1,TGTGCCAGCAGTGAACGCGCGACAGGGGACTACGAGCAGTACTTC,CASSERATGDYEQYF
many,TRBJ1-1,TRBV10-1,.,TGCGCCAGCAGTGGGGGGGGCAAGTTTGCTGAAGCTTTCTTT,CASSGGGKFAEAFF
many,TRBJ1-6,TRBV5-1,.,TGCGCCAGTTCGTCCCAGGGCTCCTCCTATAATTCACCCCTCCACTTT,CASSSQGSSYNSPLHF
few,TRBJ2-7,TRBV7-9,TRBD2,TGTGCCAGCAGCTTGAATCCGGGACTAGCGGGACGAACTTACGAGCAGTACTTC,CASSLNPGLAGRTYEQYF
.,TRBJ2-2,TRBV7-3,.,TGTGCCAGCAGAAACAGGGAATCCGGGGAGCTGTTTTTT,CASRNRESGELFF
.,TRBJ2-7,TRBV28,TRBD1,TGTGCCAGCAGTCGGACAGGGAGCTCCTACGAGCAGTACTTC,CASSRTGSSYEQYF
many,TRBJ1-6,TRBV5-1,.,TGCGCCAGCAGATTGGGGGCCAGGATGTCACCCCTCCACTTT,CASRLGARMSPLHF
few,TRBJ2-2,TRBV7-6,.,TGTGCCAGCAGCTTAGCCCCCTCAAGGGCGGGGACCGGGGAGCTGTTTTTT,CASSLAPSRAGTGELFF
.,TRBJ2-7,TRBV29-1,TRBD1,TGCAGCGCCGCCGGACAGGGGGCGAGGGAGCAGTACTTC,CSAAGQGAREQYF
.,TRBJ2-7,TRBV5-1,.,TGCGCCAGCGGAAGGGACGGAGCCTACGAGCAGTACTTC,CASGRDGAYEQYF
.,TRBJ2-7,TRBV4-1,.,TGCGCCAGCAGCCTACTGGCCGGGGCGACCTACGAGCAGTACTTC,CASSLLAGATYEQYF
few,TRBJ2-5,TRBV28,.,TGTGCCAGCAGTGTTAGATCCCCGGGGCAAGAGACCCAGTACTTC,CASSVRSPGQETQYF
many,TRBJ2-7,TRBV5-5,.,TGTGCCAGCAGCTCGGCTAACGAGCAGTACTTC,CASSSANEQYF
many,TRBJ2-1,TRBV10-3,TRBD1,TGTGCCATCAGTGACCCCGGTAGGGGGCGTGAGCAGTTCTTC,CAISDPGRGREQFF
many,TRBJ1-5,TRBV28,TRBD1,TGTGCCAGCAGTTTCCCCGGACAGGGGGTCAATCAGCCCCAGCATTTT,CASSFPGQGVNQPQHF
.,TRBJ2-2,TRBV7-6,.,TGTGCCAGCAGCTTAGTAGGATACGCGAACACCGGGGAGCTGTTTTTT,CASSLVGYANTGELFF
.,TRBJ1-5,TRBV11-2,.,TGTGCCAGCAGCTTAGTACAGGGAGAAGGCAATCAGCCCCAGCATTTT,CASSLVQGEGNQPQHF
many,TRBJ2-4,TRBV20-1,TRBD1,TGCAGTGCTAGAGTCGGGACAGGGGTCAAAAACATTCAGTACTTC,CSARVGTGVKNIQYF
many,TRBJ1-1,TRBV29-1,.,TGCAGCGTTGAGGGTGCACAGGGTGCTGAAGCTTTCTTT,CSVEGAQGAEAFF
few,TRBJ2-3,TRBV7-2,.,TGTGCCAGCAACCGGGGACGAGGGGACACAGATACGCAGTATTTT,CASNRGRGDTDTQYF
.,TRBJ2-5,TRBV7-8,TRBD2,TGTGCCAGCTCCGAACTAGCGGGAAGAGAGACCCAGTACTTC,CASSELAGRETQYF
.,TRBJ1-1,TRBV5-1,TRBD1,TGCGCCAACAGCCCCGGGACAGGGCTTGGTATCGCTTTCTTT,CANSPGTGLGIAFF
few,TRBJ2-2,TRBV9,.,TGTGCCAGCAGCGCTGGGGGAACTAACACCGGGGAGCTGTTTTTT,CASSAGGTNTGELFF
few,TRBJ2-1,TRBV11-3,.,TGTGCCAGCAGCTTAGACCCCGGGGGGCCGGTCAATGAGCAGTTCTTC,CASSLDPGGPVNEQFF
few,TRBJ2-4,TRBV28,TRBD2,TGTGCCAGCAGTCAAATAAATAGCCCGGGACTAGCGGGACTAAAAAACATTCAGTACTTC,CASSQINSPGLAGLKNIQYF
.,TRBJ2-1,TRBV30,TRBD1,TGTGCCTGGTTGAACCGGGACAGGGGTTTCAGCAATGAGCAGTTCTTC,CAWLNRDRGFSNEQFF
medium-sized,TRBJ1-6,TRBV6-5,.,TGTGCCAGCACGGGGCAGGCCACAAGTCGTGGTTCACCCCTCCACTTT,CASTGQATSRGSPLHF
.,TRBJ2-7,TRBV2,.,TGTGCCAGCAATCTGGAGGCACGGGGGTACGAGCAGTACTTC,CASNLEARGYEQYF
.,TRBJ2-1,TRBV7-6,TRBD2,TGTGCCAGCAGCTACAGCGGGGGGGCGTACAATGAGCAGTTCTTC,CASSYSGGAYNEQFF
many,TRBJ2-5,TRBV28,.,TGTGCCAGCAGTTTCACCCCCCTCCGTAGGGGGGAGACCCAGTACTTC,CASSFTPLRRGETQYF
.,TRBJ2-3,TRBV11-3,TRBD2,TGTGCCAGCAGCCCTCGGGGGGGGGCCTCCGGAGATACGCAGTATTTT,CASSPRGGASGDTQYF